This TCR beta chain is drawn from a study of identical twins. Study-wide points: Whereas memory repertoires showed no such difference, abundant cord blood beta clonotypes carried fewer insertions.

TCRdb re-called the 5' RACE reads through MiXCR, storing one row per CDR3 protein. The sample carries just over 500,000 distinct CDR3 sequences, 22% recorded once. A remark on this clonotype: Its matching antigen is unknown.

V gave up 2 bases and J gave up 4 bases, with 16 bases separating them. The CDR3 length is 16 residues. CDR1 is LGHNA and CDR2 is YSLEER in the germline V gene. These data also formed part of another study, on T cells expressing NK-cell markers.

The receptor was derived from a woman in her late teens or twenties in good health. This chain joins TRBV4-3 and TRBJ2-3; a weak D match, TRBD2 (5 bases). The sequenced material came from CD4+ T cells sorted from blood. The CDR3 spells CASSQNLASKADTQYF. The CDR3 DNA sequence: TGCGCCAGCAGCCAAAACCTAGCTTCTAAGGCAGATACGCAGTATTTT.